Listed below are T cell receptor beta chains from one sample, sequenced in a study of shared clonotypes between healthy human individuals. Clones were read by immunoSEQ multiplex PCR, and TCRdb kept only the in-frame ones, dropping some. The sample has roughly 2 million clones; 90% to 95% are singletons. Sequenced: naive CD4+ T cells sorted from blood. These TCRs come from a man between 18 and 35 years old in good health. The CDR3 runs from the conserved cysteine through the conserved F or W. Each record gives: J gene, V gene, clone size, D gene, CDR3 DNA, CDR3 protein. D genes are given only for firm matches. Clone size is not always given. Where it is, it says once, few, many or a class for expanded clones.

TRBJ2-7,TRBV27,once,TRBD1,TGTGCCAGCACTCCGAACCCCGGGACAGGCCTCTACGAGCAGTACTTC,CASTPNPGTGLYEQYF
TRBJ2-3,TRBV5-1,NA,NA,TGCGCCAGCAGCTTGGCCGGGGGTCCCTTCACAGATACGCAGTATTTT,CASSLAGGPFTDTQYF
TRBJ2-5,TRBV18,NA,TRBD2,TGTGCCAGCTCACCGACTAGCGGGAGGGTCCAAGAGACCCAGTACTTC,CASSPTSGRVQETQYF
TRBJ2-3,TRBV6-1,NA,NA,TGTGCCAGCAGACTTCACTCCCCAGGCACAGATACGCAGTATTTT,CASRLHSPGTDTQYF
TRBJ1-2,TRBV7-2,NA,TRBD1,TGTGCCAGCGTCCATGACCAGGGGGCGTCGCGGGATGGCTACACCTTC,CASVHDQGASRDGYTF
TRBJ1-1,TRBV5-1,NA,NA,TGCGCCAGCAGCTCGGAAACGCAGGGCGTGAACACTGAAGCTTTCTTT,CASSSETQGVNTEAFF
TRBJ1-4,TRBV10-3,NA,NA,TGTGCCATCAGTTCCCGAAAACCAGGGTCGGATGAAAAACTGTTTTTT,CAISSRKPGSDEKLFF
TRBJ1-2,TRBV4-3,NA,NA,TGCGCCAGCAGCCAAGTCTCACCTGTGGACTATGGCTACACCTTC,CASSQVSPVDYGYTF
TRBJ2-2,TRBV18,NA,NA,TGTGCCAGCTCACCCCAACCAGCGGGGGAGCTGTTTTTT,CASSPQPAGELFF
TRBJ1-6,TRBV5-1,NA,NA,TGCGCCAGCAGCTTGGCCGGAGATAATTCACCCCTCCACTTT,CASSLAGDNSPLHF
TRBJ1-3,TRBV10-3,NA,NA,TGTGCCATCAGTGCCCTAACATCAGTCTCTGGAAACACCATATATTTT,CAISALTSVSGNTIYF
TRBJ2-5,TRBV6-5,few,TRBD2,TGTGCCAGCAGTTACGCGGGGCTAGCGGGAGTGGAGACCCAGTACTTC,CASSYAGLAGVETQYF
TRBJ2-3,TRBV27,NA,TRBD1,TGTGCCAGCAGTTTCTACAGGGGTACAGATACGCAGTATTTT,CASSFYRGTDTQYF
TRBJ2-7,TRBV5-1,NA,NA,TGCGCCAGCAGCTCTATGACCGGGGGAGGTTACGAGCAGTACTTC,CASSSMTGGGYEQYF
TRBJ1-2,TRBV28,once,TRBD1,TGTGCCAGCAGTTTATCGGGACAGTCTAACTATGGCTACACCTTC,CASSLSGQSNYGYTF
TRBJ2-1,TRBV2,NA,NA,TGTGCCAGCAGGCAAGAGAGTGGATACAATGAGCAGTTCTTC,CASRQESGYNEQFF
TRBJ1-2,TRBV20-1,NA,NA,TGCAGTGCGTTTCATCGCTATGGCTACACCTTC,CSAFHRYGYTF
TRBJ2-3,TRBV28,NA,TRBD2,TGTGCCAGCAGTTACCCGGGACTAGCGATATACACGCAGTATTTT,CASSYPGLAIYTQYF
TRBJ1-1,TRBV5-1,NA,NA,TGCGCCAGCAGCTTGGCCGAGACGAACACTGAAGCTTTCTTT,CASSLAETNTEAFF
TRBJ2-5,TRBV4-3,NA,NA,TGCGCCAGCAGCCAAGGGTGGCGGGGACCTCAAGAGACCCAGTACTTC,CASSQGWRGPQETQYF
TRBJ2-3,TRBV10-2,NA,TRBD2,TGCGCCAGCAGTGAATTAGCGGGGGGGACAGATACGCAGTATTTT,CASSELAGGTDTQYF
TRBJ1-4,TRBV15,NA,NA,TGTGCCACCAGCAACCGACAGGCCGCCGGCAAACTGTTTTTT,CATSNRQAAGKLFF
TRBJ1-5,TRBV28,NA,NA,TGTGCCAGCCAGGTGTCTGATCAGCCCCAGCATTTT,CASQVSDQPQHF
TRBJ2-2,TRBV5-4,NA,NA,TGTGCCAGCAGCTCCATTGGGGTAACGAACACCGGGGAGCTGTTTTTT,CASSSIGVTNTGELFF
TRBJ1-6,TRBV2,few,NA,TGTGCCAGCAGTGAAGGGAGTAGGGGGGATTCACCCCTCCACTTT,CASSEGSRGDSPLHF
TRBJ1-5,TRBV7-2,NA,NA,TGTGCCAGCAGCTTAGACCTTGCCGGCAATCAGCCCCAGCATTTT,CASSLDLAGNQPQHF
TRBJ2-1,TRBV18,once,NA,TGTGCCAGCTCACCACCGGGACTCAGCTCCTACAATGAGCAGTTCTTC,CASSPPGLSSYNEQFF
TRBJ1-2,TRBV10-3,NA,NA,TGTGCCATCAGTGCGAACAGTGAGGTTTACACCTTC,CAISANSEVYTF